These 3 T cell receptor beta chains came from one sample sequenced in a study of control samples from healthy donors and cancer patients. Assay: immunoSEQ multiplex PCR; the TCRdb copy retains only in-frame clones and omits some. The data contain about 160,000 clones, 90% to 95% of them singletons. The sequenced material came from PBMCs. The receptors come from a man between 60 and 75 years old with colorectal cancer.

The chain combines TRBV6-6 with TRBJ2-7; the match to TRBD1 covers 9 bases. Germline V gives CDR1 MNHNY, CDR2 SVGAGI (reference sequence). The CDR3 totals 14 residues. J gave up 3 bases and V 4 bases, and 4 bases lay outside the gene matches. The CDR3 bases are TGTGCCAGCAGTTGGGGACAGGGAAGCTACGAGCAGTACTTC. Its translation: CASSWGQGSYEQYF.

V gene TRBV19 combines with J gene TRBJ1-2, with 8 bases fitting TRBD1. CDR1 and CDR2 (germline): LNHDA, SQIVND (reference sequence). The V gene end was trimmed by 5 bases and the J gene end by 3 bases; junction bases not matched to a gene: 5. The CDR3 loop spans 14 amino acids. CDR3 region: CASSEARGHYGYTF. Here the CDR3 DNA reads TGTGCCAGTAGTGAGGCCAGGGGGCACTATGGCTACACCTTC. Full variable domain (missing parts from reference TRBV19 and TRBJ1-2): DGGITQSPKYLFRKEGQNVTLSCEQNLNHDAMYWYRQDPGQGLRLIYYSQIVNDFQKGDIAEGYSVSREKKESFPLTVTSAQKNPTAFYLCASSEARGHYGYTFGSGTRLTVV.

The chain couples TRBV6-5 to TRBJ2-4; possible D gene TRBD2, 6 bases. Trimming cost V 4 bases and J 6 bases, with 13 bases left between them. CDR1 MNHEY and CDR2 SVGAGI come from the germline V gene. The CDR3 sequence is 14 residues long. CDR3 sequence: CASSSGGSGNIQYF. Here the CDR3 DNA reads TGTGCCAGCAGTTCTGGGGGGAGCGGAAACATTCAGTACTTC.